This T cell receptor beta chain comes out of a study of T-cell memory formation after mild COVID-19. TCRdb called the 5' RACE reads again in MiXCR, with one record for every CDR3 protein. The sample lists more than 450,000 distinct CDR3 sequences; about 20% were seen once. Per the germline V gene, CDR1 is LGHNA and CDR2 is YNFKEQ. CDR3 length equals 13 residues. Trimming stripped 0 bases from V and 6 bases from J, with 8 bases between. Sequencing input: PBMCs or a T cell subset sorted from them (not recorded which). The sequence derives from an adult woman who had mild COVID-19 (a few samples of this study predate the infection). Cell type and time point are not known. The V and J genes are TRBV4-2 and TRBJ1-1; D ambiguous. The CDR3 DNA reads TGTGCCAGCAGCCAAGAAAGGACGTCTGAAGCTTTCTTT. Translated, it gives CASSQERTSEAFF.